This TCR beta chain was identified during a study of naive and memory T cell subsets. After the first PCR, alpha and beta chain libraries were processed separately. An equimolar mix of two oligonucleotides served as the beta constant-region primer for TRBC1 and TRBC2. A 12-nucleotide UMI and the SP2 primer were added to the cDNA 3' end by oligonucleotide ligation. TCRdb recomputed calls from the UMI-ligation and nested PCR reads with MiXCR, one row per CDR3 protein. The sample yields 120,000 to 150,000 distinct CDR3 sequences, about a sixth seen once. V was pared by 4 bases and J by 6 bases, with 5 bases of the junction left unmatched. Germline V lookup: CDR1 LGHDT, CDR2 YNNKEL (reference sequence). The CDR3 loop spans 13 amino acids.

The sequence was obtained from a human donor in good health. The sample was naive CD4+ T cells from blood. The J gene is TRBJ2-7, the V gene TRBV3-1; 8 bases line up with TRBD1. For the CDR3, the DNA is TGTGCCAGCAGCCGGGACAGGAGGAGCGAGCAGTACTTC. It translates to CASSRDRRSEQYF.